This TCR beta chain was retrieved from a study of Tregs in tolerant kidney transplant recipients. Background on the study: Recipients received nonmyeloablative bone marrow transplants from related graft donors, with transient mixed chimerism.

CDR3 length: 13 residues. Trimming shortened V by 3 bases and J by 6 bases, and 9 bases separated the two germline ends. The germline CDR1 and CDR2 sequences are SGHAT and FQDESV (reference sequence). Findings and caveats of the study: Some patients' samples used different primers over time, so nucleotide sequences weren't comparable. Biological reproducibility was not directly addressed in this study.

Libraries were prepared by immunoSEQ multiplex PCR; TCRdb keeps only in-frame clonotypes and omits some of them. The repertoire has approximately 67,000 clones, roughly 90% of them found once; the top ten carry around 9.9%. Of note for this clone: Antigen specificity is unknown.

The starting material was CD8+ T cells from blood, obtained before the transplant. The receptor comes from a human donor who received a combined kidney and bone marrow transplant. The rearrangement uses TRBV11-1 and TRBJ1-5; D gene ambiguous. The CDR3 here is CASSFQRGQPQHF. The CDR3 coding sequence is TGTGCCAGCAGCTTTCAGCGGGGTCAGCCCCAGCATTTT. Variable domain in full (rest from reference TRBV11-1 and TRBJ1-5): EAEVAQSPRYKITEKSQAVAFWCDPISGHATLYWYRQILGQGPELLVQFQDESVVDDSQLPKDRFSAERLKGVDSTLKIQPAELGDSAMYLCASSFQRGQPQHFGDGTRLSIL.